A single sample gave rise to the 16 T cell receptor beta chains below, sequenced in a study of blood T cell repertoires in COVID-19. Generated by immunoSEQ multiplex PCR, the TCRdb table keeps only in-frame clones and is missing some. The table shows 150,000 to 250,000 clones, with about 85% occurring only once. The sequenced sample was peripheral blood. All receptors derive from a woman between 35 and 50 years old with COVID-19, enrolled during active disease.

This clone has a handful of counts. The rearrangement uses TRBV4-1 and TRBJ1-4; D remains ambiguous. Between the trimmed V and J ends, which lost 7 bases and 3 bases, there was a span of 15 bases. There are 15 residues in the CDR3. Germline V gene lookup returns CDR1 MGHRA and CDR2 YSYEKL. In DNA form, the CDR3 reads TGCGCCAGCACTTCTTTGACGGGAGCTAATGAAAAACTGTTTTTT. Translation gives CASTSLTGANEKLFF.

CDR3 sequence reads: CASSQSIAGQGEQYF. The CDR3 bases are TGTGCCAGCAGCCAATCGATTGCAGGGCAGGGCGAGCAGTACTTC. J is TRBJ2-7 and V is TRBV16, with D tentatively TRBD1 (5 bases). This CDR3 has 15 amino acids. V lost 0 bases and J 6 bases, leaving 15 bases between the germline ends. Per the germline V gene, CDR1 is KGHSY and CDR2 is FQNENV.

V is TRBV27 and J is TRBJ2-7, with 7 nucleotides matching TRBD1. V trimming: 5 bases; J trimming: 6 bases; junction bases outside the gene matches: 13. The CDR3 consists of 15 residues. From germline, CDR1 is MNHEY and CDR2 SMNVEV (reference sequence). The CDR3 is CASSKTPDRVVEQYF. DNA for the CDR3: TGTGCCAGCAGTAAAACCCCCGACAGGGTTGTCGAGCAGTACTTC.

The rearrangement links TRBV3-1 (or the pseudogene TRBV3-2) to TRBJ1-3; D remains ambiguous. This CDR3 has 16 residues. Looked up from germline, CDR1 is LGHDT and CDR2 is YNNKEL (reference sequence). V was shortened by 3 bases and J by 7 bases, with 19 bases between the two germline ends. In DNA, the CDR3 is TGTGCCAGCAGCCACGGTTTAGATGGTCGTTTTAACACCATATATTTT. Its translation is CASSHGLDGRFNTIYF.

The chain carries TRBV9 and TRBJ1-1, with 9 bases fitting TRBD1. CDR1 and CDR2 (germline): SGDLS, YYNGEE. Trimming cost V 0 bases and J 5 bases; bases outside gene matches: 8. The CDR3 runs 16 residues. CDR3 protein: CASSVDLTGGLTEAFF. Here the CDR3 DNA reads TGTGCCAGCAGCGTAGACCTTACAGGGGGCTTAACTGAAGCTTTCTTT.

The V call is TRBV5-1, the J call TRBJ2-4, with 8 bases matching TRBD1. Germline trimming cut 2 bases from V and 5 bases from J; bases unmatched to any gene: 9. This CDR3 has 16 amino acids. Germline CDR1 is SGHRS and CDR2 is YFSETQ. The CDR3: CASSLGQGKTENIQYF. CDR3 nucleotides: TGCGCCAGCAGCTTAGGACAGGGCAAGACCGAAAACATTCAGTACTTC.

The V call is TRBV18, the J call TRBJ1-1; D is possibly TRBD1 (5 bases). The V end lost 8 bases, the J end lost 7 bases, and 14 bases lay between the germline ends. CDR1 and CDR2 (germline): KGHSH, LQKENI. The CDR3 length is 12 residues. The CDR3 DNA is TGTGCCAGCGCAGAGCGACAGTTTGAAGCTTTCTTT. Amino acids: CASAERQFEAFF. The full variable domain, in which reference TRBV18 and TRBJ1-1 provide the parts outside the CDR3, is NAGVMQNPRHLVRRRGQEARLRCSPMKGHSHVYWYRQLPEEGLKFMVYLQKENIIDESGMPKERFSAEFPKEGPSILRIQQVVRGDSAAYFCASAERQFEAFFGQGTRLTVV.

CDR3 protein: CASSRPGTGNYGYTF. CDR3 DNA: TGTGCCAGCAGCCGTCCCGGGACTGGGAACTATGGCTACACCTTC. The chain uses TRBV5-4 and TRBJ1-2; maybe TRBD1 (5 bases). V was cut by 4 bases and J by 2 bases, with 15 bases left in between. From germline, CDR1 is SGHNT and CDR2 YYREEE (reference sequence). There are 15 residues in the CDR3.

The V gene is TRBV7-2, the J gene TRBJ1-3, with 7 bases identical to TRBD1. This CDR3 comprises 15 residues. Germline lookup yields CDR1 SGHTA and CDR2 FQGNSA. Unmatched junction bases numbered 6, after V lost 5 bases and J lost 2 bases. The CDR3 loop is CASSGTGEPGNTIYF. DNA of the CDR3: TGTGCCAGCAGCGGTACAGGGGAACCTGGAAACACCATATATTTT.

The chain combines TRBV29-1 with TRBJ2-3; tentative D call: TRBD2 (5 bases). The V and J ends lost 6 bases and 2 bases respectively, with 6 bases between them. Germline V gene lookup returns CDR1 SQVTM and CDR2 ANQGSEA. This CDR3 region has 11 residues. The DNA for the CDR3 is TGCAGCGTGGACTTCACAGATACGCAGTATTTT. It translates to CSVDFTDTQYF.

This clone appeared once. This chain connects TRBV23-1 to TRBJ1-1; the D is unclear. TRBV23-1 is an open reading frame, and its role is uncertain. The CDR3 runs 15 residues. Deletions cut 0 bases from V and 7 bases from J, with 15 bases between. CDR3 protein: CASSQSGTVSFEAFF. The CDR3, as DNA: TGCGCCAGCAGTCAATCAGGTACAGTATCTTTTGAAGCTTTCTTT.

The chain uses TRBV12-2 and TRBJ2-1; TRBD2, the D gene given by the table, was not confirmed from the DNA. TRBV12-2 is a known pseudogene. The CDR3 is made up of 17 amino acids. This CDR3 is CASRSCTLAGGWYEQFF. The CDR3 DNA is TGTGCAAGTCGCTCCTGTACACTAGCGGGAGGGTGGTATGAGCAGTTCTTC.

The chain uses TRBV6-4 and TRBJ2-3, with D maybe TRBD2 (6 bases). Trimming took off 5 bases at V and 9 bases at J, with 15 bases between the two ends. This CDR3 contains 13 residues. Germline loops: CDR1 MRHNA, CDR2 SNTAGT. The CDR3, as DNA: TGTGCCAGCAGTCCTGGGACTTTTGGAACGCAGTATTTT. It codes for CASSPGTFGTQYF.

This clone was counted a single time. The chain combines TRBV5-1 with TRBJ1-1, with TRBD1 as a possible D gene (5 bases). This CDR3 has 13 amino acids. Per germline, CDR1 SGHRS and CDR2 YFSETQ. V was pared by 7 bases and J by 4 bases, with 14 bases between. The CDR3 spells CASSGIVGTEAFF. CDR3 bases: TGCGCCAGCTCAGGGATCGTCGGCACTGAAGCTTTCTTT.

This chain uses TRBV3-1 (or the pseudogene TRBV3-2) with TRBJ2-3, with D possibly matching TRBD2 (5 bases). Trimming removed 4 bases from V and 0 bases from J, with 14 bases in between. This CDR3 spans 16 amino acids. Per germline, CDR1 LGHDT and CDR2 YNNKEL (reference sequence). The CDR3 DNA sequence: TGTGCCAGCAGCCCGGTGCCGGGAACCAGCACAGATACGCAGTATTTT. This codes for CASSPVPGTSTDTQYF.

This chain connects TRBV29-1 to TRBJ1-4; D not resolved. The V end lost 4 bases, the J end lost 12 bases, and 12 bases lay between the germline ends. The CDR3 sequence is 11 residues long. In germline, CDR1 is SQVTM, CDR2 ANQGSEA. In DNA, the CDR3 is TGCAGCGTTGGGAACCGCGGGGAACTGTTTTTT. Translated: CSVGNRGELFF.